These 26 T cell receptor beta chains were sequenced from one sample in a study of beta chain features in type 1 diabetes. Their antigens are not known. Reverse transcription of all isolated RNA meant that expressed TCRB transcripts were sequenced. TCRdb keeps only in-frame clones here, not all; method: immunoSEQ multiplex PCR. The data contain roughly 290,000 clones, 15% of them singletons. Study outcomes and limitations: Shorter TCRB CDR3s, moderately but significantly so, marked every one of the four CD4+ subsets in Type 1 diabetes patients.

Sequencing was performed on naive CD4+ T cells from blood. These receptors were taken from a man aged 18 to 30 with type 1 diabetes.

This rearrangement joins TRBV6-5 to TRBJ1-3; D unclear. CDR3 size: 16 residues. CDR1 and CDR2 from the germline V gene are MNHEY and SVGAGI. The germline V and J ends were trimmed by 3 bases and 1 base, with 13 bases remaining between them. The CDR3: CASSYGQPFSGNTIYF. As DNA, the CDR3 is TGTGCCAGCAGTTATGGGCAGCCCTTTTCTGGAAACACCATATATTTT.

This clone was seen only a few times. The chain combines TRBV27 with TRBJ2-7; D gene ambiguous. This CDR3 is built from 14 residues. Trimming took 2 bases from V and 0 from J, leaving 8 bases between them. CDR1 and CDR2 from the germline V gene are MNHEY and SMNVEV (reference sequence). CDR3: CASSLAPSSYEQYF. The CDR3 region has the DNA TGTGCCAGCAGTTTAGCCCCGAGCTCCTACGAGCAGTACTTC.

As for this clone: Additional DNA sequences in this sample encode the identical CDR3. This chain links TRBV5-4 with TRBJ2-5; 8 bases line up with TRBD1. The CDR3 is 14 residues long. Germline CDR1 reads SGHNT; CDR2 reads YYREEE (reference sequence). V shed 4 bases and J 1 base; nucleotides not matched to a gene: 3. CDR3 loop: CASSQGQGQETQYF. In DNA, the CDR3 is TGTGCCAGCAGCCAAGGACAGGGCCAAGAGACCCAGTACTTC.

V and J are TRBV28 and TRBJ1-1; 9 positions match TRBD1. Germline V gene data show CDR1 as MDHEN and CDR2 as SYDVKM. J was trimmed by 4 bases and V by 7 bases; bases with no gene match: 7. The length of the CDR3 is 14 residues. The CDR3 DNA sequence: TGTGCCAGCACCGTACAGGGGGCGCGCACTGAAGCTTTCTTT. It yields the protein CASTVQGARTEAFF. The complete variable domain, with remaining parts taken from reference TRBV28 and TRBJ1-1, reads DVKVTQSSRYLVKRTGEKVFLECVQDMDHENMFWYRQDPGLGLRLIYFSYDVKMKEKGDIPEGYSVSREKKERFSLILESASTNQTSMYLCASTVQGARTEAFFGQGTRLTVV.

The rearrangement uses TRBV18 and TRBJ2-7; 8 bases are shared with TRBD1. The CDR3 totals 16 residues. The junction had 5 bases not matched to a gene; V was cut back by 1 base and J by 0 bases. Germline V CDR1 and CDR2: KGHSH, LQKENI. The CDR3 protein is CASSPLGQAISYEQYF. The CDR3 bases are TGTGCCAGCTCACCACTGGGACAGGCGATCTCCTACGAGCAGTACTTC. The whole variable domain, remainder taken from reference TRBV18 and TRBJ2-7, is NAGVMQNPRHLVRRRGQEARLRCSPMKGHSHVYWYRQLPEEGLKFMVYLQKENIIDESGMPKERFSAEFPKEGPSILRIQQVVRGDSAAYFCASSPLGQAISYEQYFGPGTRLTVT.

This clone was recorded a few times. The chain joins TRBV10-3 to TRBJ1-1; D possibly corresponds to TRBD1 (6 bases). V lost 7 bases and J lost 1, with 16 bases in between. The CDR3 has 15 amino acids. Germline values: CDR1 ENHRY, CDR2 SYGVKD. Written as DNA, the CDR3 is TGTGCCATCAATAACCTACAGGGCTCGAACACTGAAGCTTTCTTT. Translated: CAINNLQGSNTEAFF.

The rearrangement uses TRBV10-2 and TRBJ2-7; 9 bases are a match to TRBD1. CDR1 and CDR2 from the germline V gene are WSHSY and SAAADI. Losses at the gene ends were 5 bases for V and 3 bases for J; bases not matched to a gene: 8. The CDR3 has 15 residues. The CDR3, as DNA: TGCGCCAGCAGTCCGCCGGGACAGGGCTTCTACGAGCAGTACTTC. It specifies CASSPPGQGFYEQYF.

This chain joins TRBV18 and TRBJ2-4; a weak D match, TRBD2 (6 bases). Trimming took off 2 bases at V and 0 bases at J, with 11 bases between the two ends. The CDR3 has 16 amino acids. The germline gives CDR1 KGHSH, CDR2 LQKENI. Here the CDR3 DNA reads TGTGCCAGCTCACCAGGGGGGATGCTAGCCAAAAACATTCAGTACTTC. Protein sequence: CASSPGGMLAKNIQYF.

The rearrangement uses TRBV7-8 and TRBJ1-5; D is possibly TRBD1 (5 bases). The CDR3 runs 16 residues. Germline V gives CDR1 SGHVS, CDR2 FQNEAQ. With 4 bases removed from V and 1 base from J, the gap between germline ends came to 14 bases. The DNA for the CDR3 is TGTGCCAGCAGCTCCAGGGTAGGCGCGAGCAATCAGCCCCAGCATTTT. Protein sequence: CASSSRVGASNQPQHF.

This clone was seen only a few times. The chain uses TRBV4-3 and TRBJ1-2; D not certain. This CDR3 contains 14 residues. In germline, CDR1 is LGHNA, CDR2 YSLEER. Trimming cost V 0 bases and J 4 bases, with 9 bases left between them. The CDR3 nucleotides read TGCGCCAGCAGCCAAGATCCCACTCCCTATGGCTACACCTTC. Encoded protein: CASSQDPTPYGYTF.

The CDR3 DNA reads TGCGCCAGCAGCGGGGAGACAGGGGACCCCCGCAGGGATACGCAGTATTTT. Translating gives CASSGETGDPRRDTQYF. The rearrangement joins TRBV5-1 to TRBJ2-3, with 8 bases that match TRBD1. The CDR3 totals 17 residues. With 4 bases clipped from V and 6 bases from J, the junction kept 16 bases outside the gene matches. Germline V lookup: CDR1 SGHRS, CDR2 YFSETQ.

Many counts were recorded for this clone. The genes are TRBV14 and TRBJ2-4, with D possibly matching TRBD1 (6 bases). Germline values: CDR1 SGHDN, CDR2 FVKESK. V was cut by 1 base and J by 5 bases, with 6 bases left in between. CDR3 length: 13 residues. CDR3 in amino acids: CASSQGQENIQYF. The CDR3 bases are TGTGCCAGCAGCCAAGGACAGGAAAACATTCAGTACTTC.

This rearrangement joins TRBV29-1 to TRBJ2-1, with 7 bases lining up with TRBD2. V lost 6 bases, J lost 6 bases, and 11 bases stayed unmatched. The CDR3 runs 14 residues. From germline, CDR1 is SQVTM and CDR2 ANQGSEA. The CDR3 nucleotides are TGCAGCGTGGTTCGGCTAGCGGCGTTCAATGAGCAGTTCTTC. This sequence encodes CSVVRLAAFNEQFF.

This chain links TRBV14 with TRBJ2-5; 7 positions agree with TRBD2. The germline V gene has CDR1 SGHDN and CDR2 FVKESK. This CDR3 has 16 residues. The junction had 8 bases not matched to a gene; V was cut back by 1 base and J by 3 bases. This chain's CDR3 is CASSQGRGRGEETQYF. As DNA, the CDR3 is TGTGCCAGCAGCCAAGGCCGCGGGAGAGGGGAAGAGACCCAGTACTTC.

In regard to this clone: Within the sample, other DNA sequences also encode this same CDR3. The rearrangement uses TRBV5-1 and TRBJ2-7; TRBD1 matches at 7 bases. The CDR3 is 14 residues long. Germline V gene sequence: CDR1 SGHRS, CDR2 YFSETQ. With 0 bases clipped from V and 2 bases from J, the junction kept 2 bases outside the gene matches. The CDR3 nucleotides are TGCGCCAGCAGCTTGGCGGGACAGACCTACGAGCAGTACTTC. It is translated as CASSLAGQTYEQYF.

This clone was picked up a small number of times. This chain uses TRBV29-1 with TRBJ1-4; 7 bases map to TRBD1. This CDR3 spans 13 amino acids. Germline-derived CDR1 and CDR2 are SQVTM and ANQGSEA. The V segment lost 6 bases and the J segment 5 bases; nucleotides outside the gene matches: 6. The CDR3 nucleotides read TGCAGCGTGGGGGGACAGAAGAATGAAAAACTGTTTTTT. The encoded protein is CSVGGQKNEKLFF.

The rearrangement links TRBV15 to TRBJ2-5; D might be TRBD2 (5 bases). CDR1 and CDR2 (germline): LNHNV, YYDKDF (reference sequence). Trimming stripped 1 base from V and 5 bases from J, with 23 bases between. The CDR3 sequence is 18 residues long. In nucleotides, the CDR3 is TGTGCCACCAGCAGAGGCCCTCTAGCTCGCCGGGGTCGGGAGACCCAGTACTTC. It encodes CATSRGPLARRGRETQYF.

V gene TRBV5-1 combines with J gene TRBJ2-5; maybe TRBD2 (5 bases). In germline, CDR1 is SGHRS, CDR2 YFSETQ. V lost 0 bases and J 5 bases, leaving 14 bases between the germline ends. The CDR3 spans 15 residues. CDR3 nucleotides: TGCGCCAGCAGCTTGGTACTGCGGGCCGGGGAGACCCAGTACTTC. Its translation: CASSLVLRAGETQYF.

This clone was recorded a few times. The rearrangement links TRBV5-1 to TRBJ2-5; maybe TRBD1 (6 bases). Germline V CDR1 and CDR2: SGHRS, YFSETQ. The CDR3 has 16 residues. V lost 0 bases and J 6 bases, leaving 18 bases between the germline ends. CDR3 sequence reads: CASSLAGRGLLKTQYF. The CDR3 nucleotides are TGCGCCAGCAGCTTGGCCGGCAGGGGCTTACTGAAGACCCAGTACTTC.

Here the CDR3 reads CASSQAWRETQYF. CDR3 DNA: TGCGCCAGCAGCCAAGCCTGGCGGGAAACCCAGTACTTC. The genes are TRBV4-3 and TRBJ2-5; the D gene is possibly TRBD2 (6 bases). Germline CDR1 is LGHNA and CDR2 is YSLEER. The CDR3 length is 13 residues. Trimming stripped 1 base from V and 8 bases from J, with 11 bases between.

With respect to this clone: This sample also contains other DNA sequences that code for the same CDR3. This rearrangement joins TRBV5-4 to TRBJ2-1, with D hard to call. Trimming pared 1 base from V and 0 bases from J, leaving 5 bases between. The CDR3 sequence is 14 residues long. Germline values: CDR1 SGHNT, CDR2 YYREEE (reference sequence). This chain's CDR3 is CASSLPSSYNEQFF. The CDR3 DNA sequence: TGTGCCAGCAGCTTGCCGAGCTCCTACAATGAGCAGTTCTTC.

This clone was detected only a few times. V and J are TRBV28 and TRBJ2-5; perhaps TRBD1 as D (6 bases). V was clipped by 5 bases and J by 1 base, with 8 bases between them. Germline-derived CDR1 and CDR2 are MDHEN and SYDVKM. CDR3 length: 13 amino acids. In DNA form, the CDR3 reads TGTGCCAGCAGTGCAGGGGCCCAAGAGACCCAGTACTTC. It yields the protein CASSAGAQETQYF. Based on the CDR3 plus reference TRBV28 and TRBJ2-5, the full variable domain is DVKVTQSSRYLVKRTGEKVFLECVQDMDHENMFWYRQDPGLGLRLIYFSYDVKMKEKGDIPEGYSVSREKKERFSLILESASTNQTSMYLCASSAGAQETQYFGPGTRLLVL.

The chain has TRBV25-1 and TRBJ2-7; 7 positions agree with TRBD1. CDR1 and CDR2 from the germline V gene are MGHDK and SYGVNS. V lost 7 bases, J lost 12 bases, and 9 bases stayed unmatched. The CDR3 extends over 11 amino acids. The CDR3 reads CASTGDRDMYF. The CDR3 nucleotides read TGTGCCAGCACTGGTGACAGGGATATGTACTTC.

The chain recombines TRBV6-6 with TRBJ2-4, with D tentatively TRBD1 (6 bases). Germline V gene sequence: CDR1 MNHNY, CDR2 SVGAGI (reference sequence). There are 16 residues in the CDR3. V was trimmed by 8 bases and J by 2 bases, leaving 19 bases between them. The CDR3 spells CASGIGIRGTKNIQYF. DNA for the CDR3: TGTGCCAGCGGAATAGGAATCAGGGGAACCAAAAACATTCAGTACTTC.

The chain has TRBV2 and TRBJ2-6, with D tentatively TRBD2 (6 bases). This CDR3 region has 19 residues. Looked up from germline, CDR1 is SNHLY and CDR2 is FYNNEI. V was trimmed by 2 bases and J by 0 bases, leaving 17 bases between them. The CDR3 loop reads CASSEKVRRGISGANVLTF. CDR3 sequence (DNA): TGTGCCAGCAGTGAAAAAGTGCGGCGGGGAATCTCTGGGGCCAACGTCCTGACTTTC.

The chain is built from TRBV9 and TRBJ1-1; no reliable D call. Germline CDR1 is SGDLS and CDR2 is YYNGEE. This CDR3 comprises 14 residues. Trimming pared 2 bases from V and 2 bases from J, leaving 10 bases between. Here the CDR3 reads CASSVLGSNTEAFF. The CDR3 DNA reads TGTGCCAGCAGCGTTTTGGGCAGCAACACTGAAGCTTTCTTT.